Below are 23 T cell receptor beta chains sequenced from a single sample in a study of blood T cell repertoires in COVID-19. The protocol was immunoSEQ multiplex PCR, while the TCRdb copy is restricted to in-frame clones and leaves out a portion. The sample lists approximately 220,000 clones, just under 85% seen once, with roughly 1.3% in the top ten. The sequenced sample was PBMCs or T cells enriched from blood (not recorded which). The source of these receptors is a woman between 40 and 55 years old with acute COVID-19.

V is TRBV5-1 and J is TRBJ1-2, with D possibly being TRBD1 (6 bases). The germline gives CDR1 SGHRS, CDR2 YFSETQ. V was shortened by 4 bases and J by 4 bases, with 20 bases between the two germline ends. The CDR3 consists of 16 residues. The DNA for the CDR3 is TGCGCCAGCAGCCTGGGAGGGACACAGAGTAGCTATGGCTACACCTTC. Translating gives CASSLGGTQSSYGYTF.

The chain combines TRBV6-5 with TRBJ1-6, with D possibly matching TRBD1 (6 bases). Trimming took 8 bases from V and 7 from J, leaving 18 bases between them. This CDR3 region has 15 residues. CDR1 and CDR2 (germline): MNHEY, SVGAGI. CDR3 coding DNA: TGTGCCAGCGCTAACCGTCGGACAGAGAATTCACCCCTCCACTTT. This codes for CASANRRTENSPLHF.

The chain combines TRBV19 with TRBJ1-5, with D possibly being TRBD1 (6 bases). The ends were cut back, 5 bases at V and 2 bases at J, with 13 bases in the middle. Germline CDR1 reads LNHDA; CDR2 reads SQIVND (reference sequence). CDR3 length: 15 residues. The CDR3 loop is CASSGTGKGNQPQHF. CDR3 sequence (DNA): TGTGCCAGTAGTGGAACAGGGAAGGGCAATCAGCCCCAGCATTTT.

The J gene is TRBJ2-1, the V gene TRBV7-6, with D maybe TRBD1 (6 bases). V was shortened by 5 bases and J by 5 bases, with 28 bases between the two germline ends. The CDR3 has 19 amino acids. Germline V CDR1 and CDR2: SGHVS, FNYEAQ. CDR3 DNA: TGTGCCAGCAGCCCGAATATGGGGGCCGTAGGGAGAAGTAACAATGAGCAGTTCTTC. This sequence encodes CASSPNMGAVGRSNNEQFF.

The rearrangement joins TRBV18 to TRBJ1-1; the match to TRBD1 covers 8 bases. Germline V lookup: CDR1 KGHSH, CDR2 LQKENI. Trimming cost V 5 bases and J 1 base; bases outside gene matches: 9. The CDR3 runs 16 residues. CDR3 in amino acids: CASSFTLDRENTEAFF. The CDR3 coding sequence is TGTGCCAGCTCATTCACCTTGGACAGGGAGAACACTGAAGCTTTCTTT.

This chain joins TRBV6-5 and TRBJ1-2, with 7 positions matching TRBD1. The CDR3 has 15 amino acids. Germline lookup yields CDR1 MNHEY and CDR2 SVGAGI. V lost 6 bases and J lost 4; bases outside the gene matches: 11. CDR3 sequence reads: CASRELTGVAYGYTF. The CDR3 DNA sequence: TGTGCCAGCAGGGAGTTAACAGGGGTGGCCTATGGCTACACCTTC.

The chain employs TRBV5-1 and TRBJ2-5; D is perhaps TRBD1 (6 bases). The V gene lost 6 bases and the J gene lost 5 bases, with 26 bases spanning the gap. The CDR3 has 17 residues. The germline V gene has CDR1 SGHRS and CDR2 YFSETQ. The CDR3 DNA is TGCGCCAGCAAGAGGGAAGCTTATCAGGGGACGGGGGAGACCCAGTACTTC. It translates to CASKREAYQGTGETQYF.

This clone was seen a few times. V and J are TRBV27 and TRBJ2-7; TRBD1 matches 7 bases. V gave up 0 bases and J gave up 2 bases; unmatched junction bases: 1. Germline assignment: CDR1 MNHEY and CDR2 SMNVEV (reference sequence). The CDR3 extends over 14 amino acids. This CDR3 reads CASSLSQGAYEQYF. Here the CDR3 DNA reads TGTGCCAGCAGTTTATCCCAGGGGGCCTACGAGCAGTACTTC.

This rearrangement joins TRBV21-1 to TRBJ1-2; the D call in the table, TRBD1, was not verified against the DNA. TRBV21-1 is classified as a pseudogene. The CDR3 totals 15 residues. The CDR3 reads CASHTRQTTHYGYTF. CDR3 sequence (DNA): TGTGCCAGCCATACTCGACAAACCACTCACTATGGCTACACCTTC.

This chain's CDR3 is CASSKGGSYNEQFF. CDR3 nucleotide sequence: TGTGCCAGCTCAAAGGGGGGGTCCTACAATGAGCAGTTCTTC. The genes are TRBV2 and TRBJ2-1; D is possibly TRBD2 (7 bases). V was shortened by 8 bases and J by 1 base, with 12 bases between the two germline ends. The CDR3 is made up of 14 amino acids. Germline V gives CDR1 SNHLY, CDR2 FYNNEI.

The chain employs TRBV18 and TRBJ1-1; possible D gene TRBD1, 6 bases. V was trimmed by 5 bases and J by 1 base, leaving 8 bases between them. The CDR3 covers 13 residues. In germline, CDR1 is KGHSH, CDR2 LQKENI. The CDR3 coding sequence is TGTGCCAGCTCAAAAGGGGGGAACACTGAAGCTTTCTTT. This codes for CASSKGGNTEAFF.

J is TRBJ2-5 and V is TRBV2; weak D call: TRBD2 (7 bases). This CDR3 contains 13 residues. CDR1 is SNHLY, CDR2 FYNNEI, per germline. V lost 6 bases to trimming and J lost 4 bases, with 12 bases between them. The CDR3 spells CASRGGGGETQYF. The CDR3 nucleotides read TGTGCCAGCAGGGGAGGGGGAGGAGAGACCCAGTACTTC.

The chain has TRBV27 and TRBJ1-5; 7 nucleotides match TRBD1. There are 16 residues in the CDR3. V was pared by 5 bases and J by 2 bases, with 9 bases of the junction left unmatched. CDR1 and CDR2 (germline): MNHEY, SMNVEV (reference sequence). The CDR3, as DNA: TGTGCCAGCAGTAACTTCCGCAGGGGGGGCAATCAGCCCCAGCATTTT. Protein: CASSNFRRGGNQPQHF.

CDR3 in DNA: TGTGCCAGCAGCCACCCCGGGAGAGAGACCCAGTACTTC. Translating it yields CASSHPGRETQYF. V usage is TRBV14 and J usage is TRBJ2-5, with D tentatively TRBD2 (6 bases). Per the germline V gene, CDR1 is SGHDN and CDR2 is FVKESK. Between the trimmed V and J ends, which lost 3 bases and 4 bases, there was a span of 9 bases. The CDR3 runs to 13 residues. Variable domain in full (rest from reference TRBV14 and TRBJ2-5): EAGVTQFPSHSVIEKGQTVTLRCDPISGHDNLYWYRRVMGKEIKFLLHFVKESKQDESGMPNNRFLAERTGGTYSTLKVQPAELEDSGVYFCASSHPGRETQYFGPGTRLLVL.

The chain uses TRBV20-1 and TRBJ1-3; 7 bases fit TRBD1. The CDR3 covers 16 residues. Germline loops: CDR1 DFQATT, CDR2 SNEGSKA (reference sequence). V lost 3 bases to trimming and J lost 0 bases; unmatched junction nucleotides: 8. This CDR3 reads CSASRQGINSGNTIYF. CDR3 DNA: TGCAGTGCTAGTCGACAGGGAATTAACTCTGGAAACACCATATATTTT.

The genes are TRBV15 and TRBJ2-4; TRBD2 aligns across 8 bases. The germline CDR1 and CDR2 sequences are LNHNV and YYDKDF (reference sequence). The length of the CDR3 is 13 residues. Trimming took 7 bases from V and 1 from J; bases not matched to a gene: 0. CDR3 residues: CATKRGAKNIQYF. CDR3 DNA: TGTGCCACCAAGCGGGGGGCCAAAAACATTCAGTACTTC.

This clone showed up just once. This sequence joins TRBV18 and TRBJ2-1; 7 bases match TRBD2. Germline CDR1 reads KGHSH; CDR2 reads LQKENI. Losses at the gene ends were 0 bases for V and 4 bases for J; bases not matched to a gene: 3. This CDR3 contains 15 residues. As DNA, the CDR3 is TGTGCCAGCTCACCACCGTTGGGGGGGTACAATGAGCAGTTCTTC. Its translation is CASSPPLGGYNEQFF.

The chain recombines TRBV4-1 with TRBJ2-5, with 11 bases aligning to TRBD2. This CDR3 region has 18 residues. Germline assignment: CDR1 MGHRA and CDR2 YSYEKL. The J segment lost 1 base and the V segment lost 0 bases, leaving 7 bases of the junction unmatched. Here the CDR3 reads CASSQDGLAGGPQETQYF. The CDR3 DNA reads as TGCGCCAGCAGCCAAGATGGGCTAGCGGGAGGTCCCCAAGAGACCCAGTACTTC.

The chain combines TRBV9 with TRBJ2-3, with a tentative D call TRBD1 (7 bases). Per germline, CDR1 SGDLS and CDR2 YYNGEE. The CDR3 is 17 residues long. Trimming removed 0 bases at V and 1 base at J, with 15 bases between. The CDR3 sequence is CASSVARRGRGTDTQYF. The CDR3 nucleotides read TGTGCCAGCAGCGTAGCGAGGAGGGGGCGAGGCACAGATACGCAGTATTTT.

This chain's CDR3 is CASSIRTVSSYEQYF. CDR3 DNA: TGTGCCAGTAGTATTCGGACTGTCAGCTCCTACGAGCAGTACTTC. The J gene is TRBJ2-7, the V gene TRBV19; tentative D call: TRBD2 (5 bases). Trimming took off 3 bases at V and 0 bases at J, with 12 bases between the two ends. The CDR3 has 15 residues. CDR1 LNHDA and CDR2 SQIVND come from the germline V gene (reference sequence).

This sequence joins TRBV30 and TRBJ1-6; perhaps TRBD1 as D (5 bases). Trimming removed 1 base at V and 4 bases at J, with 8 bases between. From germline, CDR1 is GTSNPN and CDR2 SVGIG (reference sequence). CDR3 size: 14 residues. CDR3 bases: TGTGCCTGGAGTGGACAGCTTTATAATTCACCCCTCCACTTT. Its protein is CAWSGQLYNSPLHF.

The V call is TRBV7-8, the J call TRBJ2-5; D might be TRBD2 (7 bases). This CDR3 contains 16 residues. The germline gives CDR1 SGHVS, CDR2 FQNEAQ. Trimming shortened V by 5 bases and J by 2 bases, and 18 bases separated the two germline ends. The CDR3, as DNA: TGTGCCAGCAGCCTATTATTGGCGGGGGCGCAAGAGACCCAGTACTTC. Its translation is CASSLLLAGAQETQYF.

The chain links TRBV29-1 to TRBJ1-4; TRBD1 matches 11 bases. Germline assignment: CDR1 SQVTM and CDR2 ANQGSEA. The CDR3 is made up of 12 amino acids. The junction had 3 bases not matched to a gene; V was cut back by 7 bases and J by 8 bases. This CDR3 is CSAGTGGEKLFF. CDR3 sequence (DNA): TGCAGCGCCGGGACAGGGGGAGAAAAACTGTTTTTT.